A single sample is the source of the 26 T cell receptor beta chains below, sequenced in a study of spatial heterogeneity in lung cancer. Their recognized antigens are unknown. Regarding the study as a whole: The study found that expanded intratumoral alpha and beta TCR counts tracked tumor mutation counts.

Time point described: sample taken at primary tumor resection. TCRdb ran MiXCR on the 5' RACE reads and lists one entry per CDR3 protein. The data hold some 100,000 distinct CDR3 sequences, with approximately 4% observed a single time. Here the sequenced sample was lung tumor tissue, taken at surgery. These receptors all stem from a male donor with early-stage non-small cell lung cancer.

In its sample, this clonotype was seen a few times. The chain combines TRBV7-3 with TRBJ2-7, with D maybe TRBD1 (6 bases). The CDR3 sequence is 14 residues long. Germline loops: CDR1 SGHTA, CDR2 FQGTGA. V lost 5 bases, J lost 4 bases, and 15 bases lay in between. Here the CDR3 reads CASSQGGDGYEQYF. The CDR3, as DNA: TGTGCCAGCAGCCAAGGGGGAGATGGGTACGAGCAGTACTTC. Together with reference TRBV7-3 and TRBJ2-7, the CDR3 gives the full variable domain: GAGVSQTPSNKVTEKGKYVELRCDPISGHTALYWYRQSLGQGPEFLIYFQGTGAADDSGLPNDRFFAVRPEGSVSTLKIQRTERGDSAVYLCASSQGGDGYEQYFGPGTRLTVT.

The J gene is TRBJ1-2, the V gene TRBV7-9; no clear D gene. Per germline, CDR1 SEHNR and CDR2 FQNEAQ (reference sequence). With 4 bases removed from V and 7 bases from J, the gap between germline ends came to 13 bases. This CDR3 spans 13 amino acids. CDR3 coding DNA: TGTGCCAGCAGCTATCCCCTGGAGGGTGGCTACACCTTC. Translated: CASSYPLEGGYTF.

This clonotype came up many times. The rearrangement joins TRBV12-3 or TRBV12-4 to TRBJ1-5; D not certain. V was trimmed by 2 bases and J by 4 bases, leaving 6 bases between them. This CDR3 comprises 13 residues. The CDR3 DNA sequence: TGTGCCAGCAGTTTATTACAGAATCAGCCCCAGCATTTT. It yields the protein CASSLLQNQPQHF.

The gene calls are TRBV20-1 and TRBJ2-1; 7 bases map to TRBD2. V dropped 4 bases and J dropped 8; count of bases not matched to a gene: 8. The CDR3 contains 13 residues. The germline V gene has CDR1 DFQATT and CDR2 SNEGSKA (reference sequence). CDR3 amino acids: CSATGLVGDEQFF. The CDR3 DNA reads TGCAGTGCTACCGGACTAGTGGGCGATGAGCAGTTCTTC.

The V gene is TRBV28, the J gene TRBJ1-2; TRBD1 aligns across 8 bases. The V gene's germline CDR1 is MDHEN and CDR2 SYDVKM. The CDR3 runs to 13 residues. V dropped 10 bases and J dropped 0; count of bases not matched to a gene: 4. The CDR3 loop reads CATEDRANYGYTF. For the CDR3, the DNA is TGTGCCACCGAGGACAGGGCTAACTATGGCTACACCTTC.

This clonotype was counted only a few times. The chain links TRBV5-1 to TRBJ2-3; tentative D call: TRBD2 (6 bases). CDR3 length equals 14 residues. Trimming took 3 bases from V and 1 from J, leaving 9 bases between them. Looked up from germline, CDR1 is SGHRS and CDR2 is YFSETQ. The CDR3 is CASSSAGRTDTQYF. CDR3 sequence (DNA): TGCGCCAGCAGCTCAGCGGGTCGCACAGATACGCAGTATTTT.

This clonotype occurred many times. The chain is built from TRBV4-1 and TRBJ2-2, with 10 bases that match TRBD2. CDR3 length equals 18 residues. Trimming took 3 bases from V and 4 from J; bases not matched to a gene: 11. Per the germline V gene, CDR1 is MGHRA and CDR2 is YSYEKL. This chain's CDR3 is CASSHASGSYRATGELFF. In DNA, the CDR3 is TGCGCCAGCAGCCACGCTAGCGGGAGTTACCGGGCCACCGGGGAGCTGTTTTTT.

This clonotype was recorded at least ten times. The rearrangement uses TRBV28 and TRBJ2-5; 8 bases line up with TRBD2. CDR1 and CDR2 from the germline V gene are MDHEN and SYDVKM. The CDR3 has 17 residues. With 3 bases clipped from V and 3 bases from J, the junction kept 12 bases outside the gene matches. The CDR3 nucleotides are TGTGCCAGCAGTTTCCAGGGCGGGGCGGGAGGAGAAGAGACCCAGTACTTC. Its translation is CASSFQGGAGGEETQYF.

This clonotype was seen ten or more times. The rearrangement joins TRBV25-1 to TRBJ1-4, with D hard to call. With 4 bases removed from V and 5 bases from J, the gap between germline ends came to 8 bases. Per germline, CDR1 MGHDK and CDR2 SYGVNS. This CDR3 contains 13 residues. CDR3: CASSGRNNEKLFF. The CDR3 DNA follows: TGTGCCAGCAGTGGACGGAACAATGAAAAACTGTTTTTT.

This clonotype was detected a few times. Here the CDR3 DNA reads TGTGCCAGCAGCGCGGGACAGGAGCGCGGAAACACCATATATTTT. Translating gives CASSAGQERGNTIYF. The V and J genes are TRBV6-1 and TRBJ1-3; 8 bases agree with TRBD1. The CDR3 is made up of 15 amino acids. Trimming cost V 6 bases and J 4 bases; bases outside gene matches: 8. Germline CDR1 and CDR2: MNHNS and SASEGT.

This clonotype was seen many times. This chain links TRBV20-1 with TRBJ1-2, with D uncertain. There are 12 residues in the CDR3. Trimming pared 3 bases from V and 1 base from J, leaving 6 bases between. Germline V lookup: CDR1 DFQATT, CDR2 SNEGSKA (reference sequence). CDR3 residues: CSASRSNYGYTF. The CDR3 region has the DNA TGCAGTGCTAGTAGGAGTAACTATGGCTACACCTTC.

The genes are TRBV7-9 and TRBJ2-3, with D possibly being TRBD1 or TRBD2 (6 bases each). The CDR3 covers 14 residues. V was pared by 3 bases and J by 7 bases, with 14 bases between. Germline V gene data show CDR1 as SEHNR and CDR2 as FQNEAQ (reference sequence). In nucleotides, the CDR3 is TGTGCCAGCAGCTTCCCGGCCGGGGGCAATACGCAGTATTTT. Its protein product is CASSFPAGGNTQYF.

This clonotype showed up many times. CDR3 in amino acids: CSARDRPRGNYGYTF. As DNA, the CDR3 is TGCAGTGCTAGAGATCGCCCTCGAGGGAACTATGGCTACACCTTC. This chain links TRBV20-1 with TRBJ1-2; D gene uncertain. Germline assignment: CDR1 DFQATT and CDR2 SNEGSKA (reference sequence). The CDR3 length is 15 residues. With 0 bases removed from V and 2 bases from J, the gap between germline ends came to 13 bases.

This clonotype was seen repeatedly, ten times or more. The chain recombines TRBV14 with TRBJ1-4; D remains unclear. Germline V gives CDR1 SGHDN, CDR2 FVKESK. V was cut by 4 bases and J by 8 bases, with 14 bases left in between. This CDR3 has 14 residues. The CDR3 region is CASSPRRKAEKLFF. The CDR3 bases are TGTGCCAGCAGCCCCCGGAGGAAGGCCGAAAAACTGTTTTTT.

This clonotype has a count of ten or more. V is TRBV4-2 and J is TRBJ2-7; no definite D call. Between the trimmed V and J ends, which lost 4 bases and 3 bases, there was a span of 16 bases. The CDR3 spans 15 residues. Germline CDR1 reads LGHNA; CDR2 reads YNFKEQ. The CDR3 DNA sequence: TGTGCCAGCAGCCGGCAGGAGAACGTCCACTACGAGCAGTACTTC. It encodes CASSRQENVHYEQYF.

J is TRBJ2-1 and V is TRBV11-2; unclear D gene. V shed 2 bases and J shed 4 bases, with 15 bases lying between them. The CDR3 is 16 residues long. Germline V CDR1 and CDR2: SGHAT, FQNNGV. The CDR3 loop reads CASSLTMTAEYNEQFF. In DNA, the CDR3 is TGTGCCAGCAGCTTAACGATGACCGCAGAATACAATGAGCAGTTCTTC.

The J gene is TRBJ2-7, the V gene TRBV5-1, with D unresolved. The CDR3 is made up of 14 amino acids. CDR1 and CDR2 from the germline V gene are SGHRS and YFSETQ. Between the trimmed V and J ends, which lost 0 bases and 2 bases, there was a span of 9 bases. The CDR3, as DNA: TGCGCCAGCAGCTTGGAAGGTACCCCCTACGAGCAGTACTTC. Encoded protein: CASSLEGTPYEQYF.

This clonotype showed up many times. The V call is TRBV12-3 or TRBV12-4, the J call TRBJ2-3; 7 bases map to TRBD2. CDR3 length equals 16 residues. V shed 3 bases and J 1 base; nucleotides not matched to a gene: 7. The CDR3 DNA reads TGTGCCAGCAGTTTCTCGGCGGGAGCTGGCACAGATACGCAGTATTTT. Amino acid sequence: CASSFSAGAGTDTQYF.

This clonotype appeared many times. The chain recombines TRBV3-1 with TRBJ1-6, with a tentative D call TRBD1 (6 bases). Trimming stripped 4 bases from V and 9 bases from J, with 19 bases between. This CDR3 contains 16 residues. The germline gives CDR1 LGHDT, CDR2 YNNKEL (reference sequence). The CDR3, as DNA: TGTGCCAGCAGCCTAAGTGGTGGGGGCGAGGTTTCACCCCTCCACTTT. Protein sequence: CASSLSGGGEVSPLHF.

This clonotype was found many times. The chain couples TRBV9 to TRBJ2-4; a possible D gene is TRBD2 (5 bases). V dropped 0 bases and J dropped 1 base, with 5 bases sitting between them. Germline V CDR1 and CDR2: SGDLS, YYNGEE. The CDR3 is 14 amino acids. CDR3 bases: TGTGCCAGCAGCGTAGGAGGGGCCAAAAACATTCAGTACTTC. This encodes CASSVGGAKNIQYF.

This clonotype was counted ten times or more. The V call is TRBV29-1, the J call TRBJ2-5, with D unclear. Trimming left V 7 bases short and J 3 bases short, with 9 bases between. CDR3 length: 11 residues. Germline CDR1 reads SQVTM; CDR2 reads ANQGSEA. CDR3 bases: TGCAGCGCACGGACGGAAGAGACCCAGTACTTC. Its translation: CSARTEETQYF.

This clonotype was observed many times. This chain uses TRBV5-1 with TRBJ1-5, with D possibly being TRBD1 (6 bases). V was cut by 6 bases and J by 0 bases, with 16 bases left in between. The CDR3 is 16 amino acids. Germline V gene data show CDR1 as SGHRS and CDR2 as YFSETQ. The DNA for the CDR3 is TGCGCCAGCACCCCAGGGGTGGGCTATAGCAATCAGCCCCAGCATTTT. Translating gives CASTPGVGYSNQPQHF.

This clonotype was found many times. The CDR3 here is CSARADRGFYEQYF. The CDR3 DNA reads as TGCAGTGCTAGAGCTGACAGGGGTTTCTACGAGCAGTACTTC. This rearrangement joins TRBV20-1 to TRBJ2-7, with 8 nucleotides matching TRBD1. Unmatched junction bases numbered 5, after V lost 1 base and J lost 3 bases. The CDR3 totals 14 residues. Germline CDR1 DFQATT, CDR2 SNEGSKA (reference sequence).

This clonotype showed up many times. The chain uses TRBV20-1 and TRBJ2-1, with D possibly matching TRBD2 (6 bases). The CDR3 totals 13 residues. Trimming stripped 3 bases from V and 9 bases from J, with 15 bases between. In germline, CDR1 is DFQATT, CDR2 SNEGSKA (reference sequence). The CDR3 loop reads CSASQGREREQFF. The CDR3 DNA is TGCAGTGCTAGTCAGGGTCGGGAGCGTGAGCAGTTCTTC.

This clonotype was recorded at least ten times. The genes are TRBV4-1 and TRBJ2-1, with no clear D. CDR1 is MGHRA, CDR2 YSYEKL, per germline. With 6 bases removed from V and 3 bases from J, the gap between germline ends came to 6 bases. This CDR3 has 12 residues. CDR3 residues: CASRTDYNEQFF. CDR3 in DNA: TGCGCCAGCAGAACTGACTACAATGAGCAGTTCTTC.

This clonotype was observed many times. This rearrangement joins TRBV3-1 to TRBJ1-2; D may be TRBD1 (6 bases). V was cut by 4 bases and J by 3 bases, with 24 bases left in between. This CDR3 is 18 amino acids long. Germline V lookup: CDR1 LGHDT, CDR2 YNNKEL (reference sequence). CDR3 nucleotide sequence: TGTGCCAGCAGCCCCAACCTTTTCGTAGGGGGGTTGGACTATGGCTACACCTTC. It translates to CASSPNLFVGGLDYGYTF.